These 30 T cell receptor beta chains originate from one sample sequenced in a study of blood T cell repertoires in COVID-19. Generated by immunoSEQ multiplex PCR, the TCRdb table keeps only in-frame clones and is missing some. The sample carries some 150,000 clones, roughly 84% recorded once. Sequencing was carried out using peripheral blood. The receptors stem from a man between 65 and 80 years old with acute or convalescent COVID-19.

The sample holds a few counts of this clone. This chain's CDR3 is CASSSAGGRGFGYTF. The CDR3 DNA sequence: TGTGCCAGCAGCTCGGCAGGGGGCCGTGGGTTCGGCTACACCTTC. This chain connects TRBV5-4 to TRBJ1-2, with TRBD1 identical over 8 bases. V lost 3 bases, J lost 8 bases, and 12 bases stayed unmatched. The CDR3 is 15 amino acids. Germline CDR1 SGHNT, CDR2 YYREEE (reference sequence). The whole variable domain, remainder taken from reference TRBV5-4 and TRBJ1-2, is ETGVTQSPTHLIKTRGQQVTLRCSSQSGHNTVSWYQQALGQGPQFIFQYYREEENGRGNFPPRFSGLQFPNYSSELNVNALELDDSALYLCASSSAGGRGFGYTFGSGTRLTVV.

The chain has TRBV2 and TRBJ2-1; TRBD2 matches 14 bases. V trimming: 5 bases; J trimming: 7 bases; junction bases outside the gene matches: 4. The CDR3 is 15 amino acids. Germline V gene sequence: CDR1 SNHLY, CDR2 FYNNEI. CDR3 loop: CASSPGLAGVNEQFF. Here the CDR3 DNA reads TGTGCCAGCAGTCCGGGACTAGCGGGAGTAAATGAGCAGTTCTTC.

The chain couples TRBV27 to TRBJ2-5, with D hard to call. Germline V gene sequence: CDR1 MNHEY, CDR2 SMNVEV (reference sequence). This CDR3 has 12 amino acids. Trimming left V 6 bases short and J 5 bases short, with 10 bases between. This chain's CDR3 is CASSVNGETQYF. CDR3 DNA: TGTGCCAGCAGCGTCAACGGTGAGACCCAGTACTTC.

The chain has TRBV5-1 and TRBJ2-3; D unresolved. There are 13 residues in the CDR3. V shed 4 bases and J shed 4 bases, with 10 bases lying between them. CDR1 and CDR2 from the germline V gene are SGHRS and YFSETQ. CDR3 nucleotides: TGCGCCAGCAGCGTATCAGGATCAGATACGCAGTATTTT. Protein sequence: CASSVSGSDTQYF.

The rearrangement links TRBV30 to TRBJ1-6; D remains unclear. The germline V and J ends were trimmed by 1 base and 10 bases, with 8 bases remaining between them. Per germline, CDR1 GTSNPN and CDR2 SVGIG (reference sequence). The CDR3 loop spans 12 amino acids. The CDR3: CAWSDSSSPLHF. The DNA of the CDR3 is TGTGCCTGGAGTGACTCTTCGTCACCCCTCCACTTT.

The chain recombines TRBV19 with TRBJ2-7; 7 bases match TRBD1. After removal of 0 bases from V and 6 bases from J, the junction contained 14 bases not matched to a gene. The CDR3 extends over 17 amino acids. Germline V gives CDR1 LNHDA, CDR2 SQIVND (reference sequence). CDR3 sequence (DNA): TGTGCCAGTAGTATAGATCTGTCTCGACAGGGTATAGGCGAGCAGTACTTC. Translated: CASSIDLSRQGIGEQYF.

The rearrangement uses TRBV6-6 and TRBJ2-1, with D possibly matching TRBD2 (5 bases). Trimming removed 2 bases from V and 3 bases from J, with 5 bases in between. The CDR3 is made up of 13 amino acids. Per the germline V gene, CDR1 is MNHNY and CDR2 is SVGAGI (reference sequence). The CDR3 region is CASSYEGYNEQFF. In nucleotides, the CDR3 is TGTGCCAGCAGTTACGAGGGCTACAATGAGCAGTTCTTC.

The rearrangement links TRBV23-1 to TRBJ2-1; TRBD2 matches at 8 bases. TRBV23-1 is known as an ORF, though its function is uncertain. This CDR3 is 17 amino acids long. V was clipped by 1 base and J by 6 bases; unmatched bases: 11. In nucleotides, the CDR3 is TGCGCCAGCAGTCAATTACGGTCTACGGGGGGGCCCAATGAGCAGTTCTTC. Translation: CASSQLRSTGGPNEQFF.

The V and J genes are TRBV9 and TRBJ2-1; 13 bases agree with TRBD2. The ends lost 4 bases at V and 4 bases at J; junction bases unmatched: 14. CDR1 is SGDLS, CDR2 YYNGEE, per germline. The CDR3 length is 19 residues. The DNA of the CDR3 is TGTGCCAGCAGCTTACATGGACTAGCGGGAGAAGGTGGTTACAATGAGCAGTTCTTC. It yields the protein CASSLHGLAGEGGYNEQFF.

V usage is TRBV2 and J usage is TRBJ2-7; D is perhaps TRBD1 (6 bases). The CDR3 contains 13 residues. Germline V gene data show CDR1 as SNHLY and CDR2 as FYNNEI. With 6 bases removed from V and 5 bases from J, the gap between germline ends came to 14 bases. For the CDR3, the DNA is TGTGCCAGCAGCGATGGACAGTCCCACGAGCAGTACTTC. This codes for CASSDGQSHEQYF. Drawing the rest from reference TRBV2 and TRBJ2-7, the complete variable domain is EPEVTQTPSHQVTQMGQEVILRCVPISNHLYFYWYRQILGQKVEFLVSFYNNEISEKSEIFDDQFSVERPDGSNFTLKIRSTKLEDSAMYFCASSDGQSHEQYFGPGTRLTVT.

The rearrangement joins TRBV3-1 (or the pseudogene TRBV3-2) to TRBJ1-2, with D uncertain. The germline V and J ends were trimmed by 2 bases and 6 bases, with 10 bases remaining between them. This CDR3 contains 13 residues. Germline assignment: CDR1 LGHDT and CDR2 YNNKEL (reference sequence). CDR3 protein: CASSQSGRDGYTF. The DNA of the CDR3 is TGTGCCAGCAGCCAATCTGGGAGAGATGGCTACACCTTC.

The count of this clone is one. The V gene is TRBV12-3 or TRBV12-4, the J gene TRBJ1-2; 8 nucleotides align to TRBD1. The CDR3 runs to 13 residues. V lost 3 bases to trimming and J lost 7 bases; unmatched junction nucleotides: 4. The CDR3 DNA reads as TGTGCCAGCAGTTTTGGAGACAGGGGTGGCTACACCTTC. The encoded protein is CASSFGDRGGYTF.

The rearrangement uses TRBV5-1 and TRBJ1-1; D unresolved. Germline CDR1 is SGHRS and CDR2 is YFSETQ. CDR3 size: 13 residues. Trimming pared 5 bases from V and 6 bases from J, leaving 14 bases between. The CDR3 sequence is CASSSERGSEAFF. CDR3 sequence (DNA): TGCGCCAGCAGTTCGGAACGCGGTTCTGAAGCTTTCTTT.

The rearrangement uses TRBV5-1 and TRBJ1-1, with D possibly matching TRBD1 (6 bases). The V and J ends lost 0 bases and 11 bases respectively, with 14 bases between them. The CDR3 runs to 13 residues. Germline V lookup: CDR1 SGHRS, CDR2 YFSETQ. CDR3 DNA sequence: TGCGCCAGCAGCTTGGCGGAAACAGGGATCGCTTTCTTT. Its translation is CASSLAETGIAFF.

This clone was counted a few times. The chain recombines TRBV6-5 with TRBJ1-5, with 7 bases matching TRBD1. This CDR3 spans 13 amino acids. Germline CDR1 reads MNHEY; CDR2 reads SVGAGI. Unmatched junction bases numbered 11, after V lost 11 bases and J lost 7 bases. The CDR3 region is CAAGKQGNQPQHF. CDR3 nucleotide sequence: TGTGCCGCGGGGAAACAGGGGAACCAGCCCCAGCATTTT.

Turning to this clone: Within the sample, other DNA sequences also encode this same CDR3. V usage is TRBV18 and J usage is TRBJ2-7; 7 nucleotides agree with TRBD1. This CDR3 has 15 residues. Unmatched junction bases numbered 5, after V lost 3 bases and J lost 0 bases. CDR1 and CDR2 (germline): KGHSH, LQKENI. CDR3 in amino acids: CASSPPGGVSYEQYF. The CDR3 coding sequence is TGTGCCAGCTCACCCCCAGGGGGAGTCTCCTACGAGCAGTACTTC.

The J gene is TRBJ1-1, the V gene TRBV5-1; D is unresolved. This CDR3 is built from 14 residues. V lost 1 base and J 5 bases, leaving 12 bases between the germline ends. Germline V gives CDR1 SGHRS, CDR2 YFSETQ. The CDR3 loop reads CASSLTLSGTEAFF. CDR3 nucleotide sequence: TGCGCCAGCAGCTTGACCCTATCGGGAACTGAAGCTTTCTTT. Supplemented by reference TRBV5-1 and TRBJ1-1, the full variable domain reads KAGVTQTPRYLIKTRGQQVTLSCSPISGHRSVSWYQQTPGQGLQFLFEYFSETQRNKGNFPGRFSGRQFSNSRSEMNVSTLELGDSALYLCASSLTLSGTEAFFGQGTRLTVV.

The rearrangement joins TRBV24-1 to TRBJ2-2; TRBD1 agrees at 7 bases. From germline, CDR1 is KGHDR and CDR2 SFDVKD. The junction had 3 bases not matched to a gene; V was cut back by 4 bases and J by 5 bases. This CDR3 contains 14 residues. This CDR3 is CATSEGQRTGELFF. The CDR3 bases are TGTGCCACCAGTGAGGGACAGCGGACCGGGGAGCTGTTTTTT.

The chain recombines TRBV3-1 (or the pseudogene TRBV3-2) with TRBJ1-2; D gene ambiguous. This CDR3 contains 13 residues. The germline V and J ends were trimmed by 0 bases and 5 bases, with 7 bases remaining between them. Looked up from germline, CDR1 is LGHDT and CDR2 is YNNKEL (reference sequence). The CDR3 nucleotides read TGTGCCAGCAGCCAAGAGAGGCTATATGGCTACACCTTC. Protein sequence: CASSQERLYGYTF.

The CDR3 DNA is TGTGCCAGCAGTCCTCTGACGTCCGGGACTAGCGGGAGCTCCTACGAGCAGTACTTC. Translation: CASSPLTSGTSGSSYEQYF. V and J are TRBV2 and TRBJ2-7, with 14 nucleotides matching TRBD2. The CDR3 extends over 19 amino acids. The germline V gene encodes CDR1 SNHLY and CDR2 FYNNEI. With 5 bases clipped from V and 0 bases from J, the junction kept 12 bases outside the gene matches.

V is TRBV28 and J is TRBJ2-2, with 8 bases that match TRBD1. The junction had 4 bases not matched to a gene; V was cut back by 3 bases and J by 1 base. Per germline, CDR1 MDHEN and CDR2 SYDVKM. The CDR3 runs to 16 residues. The CDR3 reads CASSLGGQGNTGELFF. CDR3 DNA sequence: TGTGCCAGCAGTTTGGGAGGACAGGGGAACACCGGGGAGCTGTTTTTT.

The chain joins TRBV28 to TRBJ1-6; 8 bases fit TRBD1. Trimming removed 5 bases from V and 7 bases from J; junction bases left unmatched: 4. The V gene's germline CDR1 is MDHEN and CDR2 SYDVKM. The CDR3 loop spans 14 amino acids. The CDR3 DNA follows: TGTGCCAGCAGTCTAAGACAGGGGAATTCACCCCTCCACTTT. Amino acids: CASSLRQGNSPLHF.

V usage is TRBV27 and J usage is TRBJ2-3; 9 nucleotides align to TRBD2. Germline V gene data show CDR1 as MNHEY and CDR2 as SMNVEV (reference sequence). With V trimmed by 3 bases and J by 1 base, 5 bases remained unmatched. The CDR3 has 16 amino acids. The CDR3 DNA sequence: TGTGCCAGCAGTTTGCGCCTAGCGGGACGCACAGATACGCAGTATTTT. It yields the protein CASSLRLAGRTDTQYF.

J is TRBJ2-3 and V is TRBV3-1 (or the pseudogene TRBV3-2); maybe TRBD1 (6 bases). This CDR3 spans 13 amino acids. Trimming took 2 bases from V and 4 from J, leaving 7 bases between them. CDR1 is LGHDT, CDR2 YNNKEL, per germline (reference sequence). Written as DNA, the CDR3 is TGTGCCAGCAGCCAACCAGGGGCAGATACGCAGTATTTT. Translated, it gives CASSQPGADTQYF.

The chain combines TRBV6-5 with TRBJ2-2, with TRBD1 matching over 10 bases. This CDR3 contains 14 residues. Per the germline V gene, CDR1 is MNHEY and CDR2 is SVGAGI. Trimming at V came to 7 bases and at J to 5 bases, leaving 4 bases not matched to a gene. The CDR3 nucleotides are TGTGCCAGCATGGGGACAGGGGCTACCGGGGAGCTGTTTTTT. It codes for CASMGTGATGELFF.

This clone was detected a few times. The gene calls are TRBV5-1 and TRBJ1-1; TRBD1 matches at 8 bases. This CDR3 is built from 15 residues. The germline V gene encodes CDR1 SGHRS and CDR2 YFSETQ. The V gene end was trimmed by 7 bases and the J gene end by 4 bases; junction bases not matched to a gene: 12. The CDR3, as DNA: TGCGCCAGCGGACGGGGTACAGGGGGAATCACTGAAGCTTTCTTT. Translated, it gives CASGRGTGGITEAFF.

The chain joins TRBV29-1 to TRBJ1-1; D might be TRBD1 (5 bases). The CDR3 runs to 12 residues. Trimming pared 4 bases from V and 1 base from J, leaving 7 bases between. The germline V gene has CDR1 SQVTM and CDR2 ANQGSEA. The CDR3, as DNA: TGCAGCGTTGGACAGACGAACACTGAAGCTTTCTTT. Its translation: CSVGQTNTEAFF.

This sequence joins TRBV19 and TRBJ2-5; the D gene is possibly TRBD1 (5 bases). This CDR3 comprises 15 residues. V lost 5 bases, J lost 5 bases, and 18 bases lay in between. Germline assignment: CDR1 LNHDA and CDR2 SQIVND (reference sequence). The CDR3 loop reads CASSSRASPGETQYF. The DNA for the CDR3 is TGTGCCAGTAGTTCCAGGGCCTCGCCCGGGGAGACCCAGTACTTC.

This clone has only one observation. J is TRBJ1-2 and V is TRBV28, with 10 nucleotides matching TRBD1. The trim removed 2 bases at V and 6 bases at J, leaving 6 bases unmatched. Germline values: CDR1 MDHEN, CDR2 SYDVKM. The CDR3 sequence is 15 residues long. As DNA, the CDR3 is TGTGCCAGCAGTTTAGGGGGACAGGGGTGGGATGGCTACACCTTC. Protein: CASSLGGQGWDGYTF.

This rearrangement joins TRBV6-5 to TRBJ2-5; maybe TRBD2 (6 bases). The V end lost 2 bases, the J end lost 7 bases, and 8 bases lay between the germline ends. The germline V gene has CDR1 MNHEY and CDR2 SVGAGI. This CDR3 spans 12 amino acids. CDR3 residues: CASSYPGGTQYF. The CDR3 DNA is TGTGCCAGCAGTTACCCCGGGGGGACCCAGTACTTC.